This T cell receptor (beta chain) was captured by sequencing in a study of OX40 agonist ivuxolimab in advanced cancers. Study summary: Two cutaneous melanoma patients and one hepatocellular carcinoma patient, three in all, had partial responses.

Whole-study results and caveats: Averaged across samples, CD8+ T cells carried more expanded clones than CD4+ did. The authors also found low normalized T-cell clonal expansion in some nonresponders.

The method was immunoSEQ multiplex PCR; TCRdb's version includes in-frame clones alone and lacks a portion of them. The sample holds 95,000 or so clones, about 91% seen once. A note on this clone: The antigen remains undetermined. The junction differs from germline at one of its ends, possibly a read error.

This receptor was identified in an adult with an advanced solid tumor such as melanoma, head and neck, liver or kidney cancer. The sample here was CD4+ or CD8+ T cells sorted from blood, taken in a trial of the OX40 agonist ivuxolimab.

The CDR3 here is CASSFVTPTRELFF. CDR3 bases: TGTGCCAGCAGCTTCGTAACCCCCACCAGGGAGCTGTTTTTT. This chain uses TRBV5-5 with TRBJ2-2; D call uncertain. Germline V gene lookup returns CDR1 SGHKS and CDR2 YYEKEE (reference sequence). The CDR3 runs 14 residues.